This T cell receptor (beta chain) is drawn from a study of T cells in Graves' hyperthyroidism and ophthalmopathy. The study's findings and limits: Patients with ophthalmopathy were separated from those with stable hyperthyroidism by a 13 V-J model.

What was amplified from RNA transcripts were TCR beta CDR3 regions. Carried out on the TCR CDR3, a first-round RT-PCR used the HTBI primer set. TCRdb processed the multiplex PCR reads anew with MiXCR; each CDR3 protein has one entry. The sample includes hundreds of thousands of distinct CDR3 sequences, more than 30% seen only once; the top ten take 8% to 9%. Germline V lookup: CDR1 SGDLS, CDR2 YYNGEE. The CDR3 is made up of 17 amino acids. Unmatched junction bases numbered 14, after V lost 3 bases and J lost 3 bases. This clonotype came up a few times. Its specificity is not known. Uncontrolled infection, other autoimmune disease, pregnancy or lactation excluded patients.

This chain joins TRBV9 and TRBJ1-2, with 7 bases aligning to TRBD1. This sequence was found in a man aged 18 to 35 with Graves' hyperthyroidism. Sequenced sample: blood. In DNA form, the CDR3 reads TGTGCCAGCAGCGAAGGGATAGGGGGCTTAGGAGACTATGGCTACACCTTC. Translation gives CASSEGIGGLGDYGYTF.